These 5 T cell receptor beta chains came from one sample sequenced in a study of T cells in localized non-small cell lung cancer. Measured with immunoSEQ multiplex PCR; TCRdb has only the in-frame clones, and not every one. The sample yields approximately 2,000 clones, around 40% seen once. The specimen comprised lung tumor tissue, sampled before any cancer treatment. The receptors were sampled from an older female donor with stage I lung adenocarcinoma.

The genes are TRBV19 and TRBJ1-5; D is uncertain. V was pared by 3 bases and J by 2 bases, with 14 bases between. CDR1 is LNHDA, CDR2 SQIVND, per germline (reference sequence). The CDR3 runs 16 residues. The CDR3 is CASSIQEGSGNQPQHF. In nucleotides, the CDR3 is TGTGCCAGTAGTATTCAAGAGGGTTCGGGCAATCAGCCCCAGCATTTT.

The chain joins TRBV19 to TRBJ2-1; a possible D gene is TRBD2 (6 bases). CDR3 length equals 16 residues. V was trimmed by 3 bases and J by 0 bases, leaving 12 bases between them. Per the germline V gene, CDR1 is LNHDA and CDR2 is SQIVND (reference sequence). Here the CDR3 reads CASSIFAGSSYNEQFF. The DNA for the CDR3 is TGTGCCAGTAGTATCTTCGCGGGGAGCTCCTACAATGAGCAGTTCTTC.

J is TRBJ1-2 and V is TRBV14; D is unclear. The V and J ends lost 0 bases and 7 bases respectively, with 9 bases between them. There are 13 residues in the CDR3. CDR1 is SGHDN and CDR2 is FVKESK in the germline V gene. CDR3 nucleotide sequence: TGTGCCAGCAGCCAAGATGTGGTTGGTGGCTACACCTTC. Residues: CASSQDVVGGYTF.

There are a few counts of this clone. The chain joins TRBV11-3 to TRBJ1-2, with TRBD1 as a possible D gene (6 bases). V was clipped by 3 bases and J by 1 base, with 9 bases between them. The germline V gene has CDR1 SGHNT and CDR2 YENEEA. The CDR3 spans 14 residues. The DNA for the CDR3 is TGTGCCAGCAGCTTGGCCAGGGGTAACTATGGCTACACCTTC. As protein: CASSLARGNYGYTF. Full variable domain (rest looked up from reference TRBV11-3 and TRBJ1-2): EAGVVQSPRYKIIEKKQPVAFWCNPISGHNTLYWYLQNLGQGPELLIRYENEEAVDDSQLPKDRFSAERLKGVDSTLKIQPAELGDSAVYLCASSLARGNYGYTFGSGTRLTVV.

The DNA of the CDR3 is TGTGCCAGCAGCCCATCGACCCGCTCGGGGAGTACTGAAGCTTTCTTT. Translated: CASSPSTRSGSTEAFF. The V and J genes are TRBV11-3 and TRBJ1-1, with D hard to call. V was shortened by 5 bases and J by 5 bases, with 21 bases between the two germline ends. Germline-derived CDR1 and CDR2 are SGHNT and YENEEA. There are 16 residues in the CDR3.